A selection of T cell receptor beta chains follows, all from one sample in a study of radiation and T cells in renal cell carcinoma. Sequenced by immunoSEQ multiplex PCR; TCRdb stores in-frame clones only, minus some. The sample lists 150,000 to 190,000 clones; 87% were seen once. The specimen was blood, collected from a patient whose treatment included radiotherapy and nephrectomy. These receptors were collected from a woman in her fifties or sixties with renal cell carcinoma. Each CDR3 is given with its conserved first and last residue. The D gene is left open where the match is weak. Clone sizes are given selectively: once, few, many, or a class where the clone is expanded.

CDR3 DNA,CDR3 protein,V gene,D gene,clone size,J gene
TGTGCCAGTAGTATGGGGACTCGACCGAACACCGGGGAGCTGTTTTTT,CASSMGTRPNTGELFF,TRBV19,-,-,TRBJ2-2
TGTGCCAGCAGTTACGCGGAATCCTACGAGCAGTACTTC,CASSYAESYEQYF,TRBV6-6,-,-,TRBJ2-7
TGTGCCATCAGTCCGTCTGGGTATGGCTATGGCTACACCTTC,CAISPSGYGYGYTF,TRBV10-3,-,-,TRBJ1-2
TGTGCCAGCGACCAATTGTCGTCCACCACAGATACGCAGTATTTT,CASDQLSSTTDTQYF,TRBV5-6,-,-,TRBJ2-3
TGTGCCAGCAGCGTAGGAGCGGGGGGGCATCAAGATACGCAGTATTTT,CASSVGAGGHQDTQYF,TRBV9,TRBD2,-,TRBJ2-3
TGTGCCAACCGCCGGGACCAAACTAACGAGCAGTACTTC,CANRRDQTNEQYF,TRBV6-1,-,-,TRBJ2-7
TGCGCCAGCAGCCAAGTCCCCTCCTCTGGAAACACCATATATTTT,CASSQVPSSGNTIYF,TRBV4-1,-,-,TRBJ1-3
TGTGCCAGCAGCAGAAGACCCGGGGACAAGAATGGCTACACCTTC,CASSRRPGDKNGYTF,TRBV7-6,-,-,TRBJ1-2
TGTGCCAGCAGCCCGAGTGGGTTTAAGAATGAAAAACTGTTTTTT,CASSPSGFKNEKLFF,TRBV7-6,-,once,TRBJ1-4
TGTGCCAGCAGCCTGACCGGGTCCATCCCGGGGTCCTACAATGAGCAGTTCTTC,CASSLTGSIPGSYNEQFF,TRBV7-2,-,-,TRBJ2-1
TGTGCCAGTAACTTTCGCCGGGACACCGGGGAGCTGTTTTTT,CASNFRRDTGELFF,TRBV19,-,-,TRBJ2-2
TGTGCCAGCAGTTATGGGGGCAGCAATCAGCCCCAGCATTTT,CASSYGGSNQPQHF,TRBV6-5,-,once,TRBJ1-5
TGTGCCAGCAGTGATAGATATAATTCACCCCTCCACTTT,CASSDRYNSPLHF,TRBV2,-,-,TRBJ1-6
TGTGCCAGTAGTATAGGTGATACGCAGTATTTT,CASSIGDTQYF,TRBV19,-,-,TRBJ2-3
TGTGCCAGCAGCTACCCGGGACGGATGCTCTATGGCTACACCTTC,CASSYPGRMLYGYTF,TRBV7-2,-,-,TRBJ1-2
TGTGCCAGCAGCTTAGAACCCGGGACACTATTCAATCAGCCCCAGCATTTT,CASSLEPGTLFNQPQHF,TRBV7-6,-,-,TRBJ1-5
TGTGCCAGCAGCCCTGGGACAGGCCAGCATTTT,CASSPGTGQHF,TRBV7-9,TRBD1,-,TRBJ1-5
TGTGCCAGCAGCCCACCAGGGGCTAATGAAAAACTGTTTTTT,CASSPPGANEKLFF,TRBV7-9,-,once,TRBJ1-4
TGCGCCAGCAGCTTTCGCGGGGGGTTAATTGGAGAGACCCAGTACTTC,CASSFRGGLIGETQYF,TRBV5-1,TRBD2,-,TRBJ2-5
TGCAGCGTCACTCCAGGGGGCGCGGACACCATATATTTT,CSVTPGGADTIYF,TRBV29-1,TRBD1,-,TRBJ1-3
TGTGCCAGCAGTGAAGGGGACAGACCGTACGAGCAGTACTTC,CASSEGDRPYEQYF,TRBV25-1,TRBD1,-,TRBJ2-7
TGCAGCGGGGGGCAGCTCTCCTACAATGAGCAGTTCTTC,CSGGQLSYNEQFF,TRBV29-1,-,once,TRBJ2-1
TGTGCCAGCAGCCTGGGACCGTCTGGGGACACCGGGGAGCTGTTTTTT,CASSLGPSGDTGELFF,TRBV5-4,-,-,TRBJ2-2
TGTGCCAGCAGCCCTAGAGTGGGAACTAATGAAAAACTGTTTTTT,CASSPRVGTNEKLFF,TRBV7-8,-,-,TRBJ1-4
TGTGCCAGCAGCTTAGTCACTGACCTCTACGAGCAGTACTTC,CASSLVTDLYEQYF,TRBV7-9,-,-,TRBJ2-7
TGTGCCAGCAGCTTACTCCGGGGGGCATACAATGAGCAGTTCTTC,CASSLLRGAYNEQFF,TRBV11-2,-,-,TRBJ2-1
TGTGCCAGCAGTCCTCAAAGGACAGGTCCCAGGCCCCAGCATTTT,CASSPQRTGPRPQHF,TRBV2,TRBD1,-,TRBJ1-5
TGCGCCAGCAGCTTGGACGGGCCAAATCAGCCCCAGCATTTT,CASSLDGPNQPQHF,TRBV5-1,-,few,TRBJ1-5
TGTGCCAGCAGTTACGGGCGGGGGCTCAACCCTGAGCAGTTCTTC,CASSYGRGLNPEQFF,TRBV6-5,-,-,TRBJ2-1
TGTGCCACCAGCAGAGATCGGAACCCACCGCACGAGCAGTACTTC,CATSRDRNPPHEQYF,TRBV15,-,-,TRBJ2-7
TGTGCCAGCAGTCGACACGGGACTAGCGGGGGAGGAGAGCAGTTCTTC,CASSRHGTSGGGEQFF,TRBV27,TRBD2,once,TRBJ2-1
TGTGCCAGCTCACCCCGGCAGAGCGACGGCTACACCTTC,CASSPRQSDGYTF,TRBV18,-,-,TRBJ1-2
TGTGCCAGCTCACCGACTAGCGGGGTGATCACAGATACGCAGTATTTT,CASSPTSGVITDTQYF,TRBV18,TRBD2,-,TRBJ2-3
TGTGCCAGCAGCGGATCTACAGGGTCCCAAGGGGGCTACACCTTC,CASSGSTGSQGGYTF,TRBV2,-,once,TRBJ1-2
TGTGCCAGCAGCGTGGCGGGCCCCTATACGCAGTATTTT,CASSVAGPYTQYF,TRBV9,-,-,TRBJ2-3
TGTGCCACCAGCCGAGCCCCCCGGGAGGAGCAGTTCTTC,CATSRAPREEQFF,TRBV15,-,-,TRBJ2-1
TGTGCCAGAAGCTCAGACAGGGAAAATCAGCCCCAGCATTTT,CARSSDRENQPQHF,TRBV5-3,TRBD1,-,TRBJ1-5
TGTGCTAGTGGTTTGGGGGCAGCGACGGGCAATCAGCCCCAGCATTTT,CASGLGAATGNQPQHF,TRBV12-5,-,-,TRBJ1-5
TGTGCCAGCAGCGCGCGACAGGGTTCCTACGAGCAGTACTTC,CASSARQGSYEQYF,TRBV7-2,TRBD1,-,TRBJ2-7
TGTGCCAGCAGCCGGGTCACCGGGGAGCTGTTTTTT,CASSRVTGELFF,TRBV5-5,-,-,TRBJ2-2
TGTGCCAGTAGTACTGTAGCGGGGGTCAACGAGCAGTACTTC,CASSTVAGVNEQYF,TRBV19,TRBD2,-,TRBJ2-7
TGTGCCAGTAGTATAGTGCCAGGGTCGAACTATGGCTACACCTTC,CASSIVPGSNYGYTF,TRBV19,-,-,TRBJ1-2
TGTGCCTGGAACTGGGGACCTGGAAACACCATATATTTT,CAWNWGPGNTIYF,TRBV30,-,-,TRBJ1-3
TGTGCCAGTAGTCCAGGGACTGGTAACAATGAGCAGTTCTTC,CASSPGTGNNEQFF,TRBV19,-,-,TRBJ2-1
TGTGCCAGTTTCCCTTCCCGGGAGGGGATCGGGGAGCTGTTTTTT,CASFPSREGIGELFF,TRBV19,TRBD2,once,TRBJ2-2
TGTGCCAGTAGAACGACAGGAGACACTGAAGCTTTCTTT,CASRTTGDTEAFF,TRBV19,-,-,TRBJ1-1
TGTGCCAGCAGCCAAGATTGGGCAGGGGAGGTTGGCTACACCTTC,CASSQDWAGEVGYTF,TRBV14,-,-,TRBJ1-2
TGTGCCAGCAGTGAATTCGGATCAGATACGCAGTATTTT,CASSEFGSDTQYF,TRBV25-1,-,-,TRBJ2-3
TGTGCCAGCAGCCCTACGAGCGGGACTTACAATGAGCAGTTCTTC,CASSPTSGTYNEQFF,TRBV6-6,TRBD2,-,TRBJ2-1
TGTGCCAGCAGTGGTAGTGGAGTGGTCAATGAGCAGTTCTTC,CASSGSGVVNEQFF,TRBV2,-,-,TRBJ2-1
TGTGCCAGCAGCACCCGGGACAGGGGATCAGATACGCAGTATTTT,CASSTRDRGSDTQYF,TRBV21-1,-,-,TRBJ2-3
TGTGCCAGCAGCTCCGCTAGCGGGGGGGCTTGGAATGAGCAGTTCTTC,CASSSASGGAWNEQFF,TRBV5-4,TRBD2,-,TRBJ2-1
TGTGCCAGCAAGTCAGAGCTTTACAATGAGCAGTTCTTC,CASKSELYNEQFF,TRBV5-4,-,-,TRBJ2-1
TGTGCCAGCAGCCGGCGACTATATGAAAAACTGTTTTTT,CASSRRLYEKLFF,TRBV6-5,-,-,TRBJ1-4